These 13 T cell receptor beta chains were sequenced from one sample in a study of response to subunit inactivated influenza vaccine listed by TCRdb under 2018. The library was obtained by RT-PCR. Sequencing relied on an Illumina HiSeq 2500. The raw public reads went through TCRdb reprocessing: fastp at Q25, MiXCR clone calling, in-frame beta chains kept. Each CDR3 protein appears once, grouped with its most common genes and DNA. The sample table holds around 500,000 distinct CDR3 sequences, of which 10% to 11% were seen once. The ten largest make up around 12% of the sample. What this sample's time point label stands for: 45 days after influenza vaccine administration. Material: PBMCs from blood, obtained 45 days after vaccination. Receptors originate from a man in his fifties or sixties who received an inactivated influenza vaccine. Donor details come from another sample of the same person, matched by shared clones.

In this sample, this clonotype turned up a few times. This chain links TRBV5-1 with TRBJ2-3; 16 bases fit TRBD2. In germline, CDR1 is SGHRS, CDR2 YFSETQ. This CDR3 has 16 residues. Unmatched junction bases numbered 3, after V lost 4 bases and J lost 4 bases. The CDR3 DNA sequence: TGCGCCAGCAGCCCCGGGACTAGCGGGAGGGCAGATACGCAGTATTTT. It codes for CASSPGTSGRADTQYF.

This clonotype showed up just a few times. The CDR3 loop reads CATSRDLEINNEQFF. CDR3 DNA sequence: TGTGCCACCAGCAGAGATCTGGAGATAAACAATGAGCAGTTCTTC. The chain employs TRBV15 and TRBJ2-1; D unclear. Looked up from germline, CDR1 is LNHNV and CDR2 is YYDKDF (reference sequence). The V end was cut by 0 bases, the J end by 5 bases, with 11 bases between. The CDR3 has 15 residues.

This clonotype was seen repeatedly, ten times or more. The chain recombines TRBV20-1 with TRBJ2-1; D might be TRBD2 (6 bases). Deletions cut 1 base from V and 12 bases from J, with 16 bases between. CDR3 length: 13 residues. CDR1 DFQATT and CDR2 SNEGSKA come from the germline V gene (reference sequence). The CDR3: CSARGPRGDGQFF. CDR3 nucleotides: TGCAGTGCTAGAGGGCCACGCGGGGACGGGCAGTTCTTC.

This clonotype was detected ten times or more. The rearrangement links TRBV4-1 to TRBJ2-7; either TRBD1 or TRBD2 may supply D (5 bases each). Between the trimmed V and J ends, which lost 5 bases and 3 bases, there was a span of 11 bases. Germline V gene lookup returns CDR1 MGHRA and CDR2 YSYEKL. CDR3 size: 13 residues. CDR3 region: CASSFGADYEQYF. Written as DNA, the CDR3 is TGCGCCAGCAGCTTCGGGGCCGACTACGAGCAGTACTTC.

The chain has TRBV10-3 and TRBJ2-3; TRBD2 matches at 9 bases. Germline CDR1 reads ENHRY; CDR2 reads SYGVKD. The CDR3 length is 15 residues. Trimming cost V 8 bases and J 3 bases; bases outside gene matches: 9. Written as DNA, the CDR3 is TGTGCCATCGGGGGACTAGCAACGGATACAGATACGCAGTATTTT. The encoded protein is CAIGGLATDTDTQYF.

The gene calls are TRBV4-1 and TRBJ2-1; 11 nucleotides line up with TRBD1. The V and J ends lost 3 bases and 9 bases, in that order; junction bases with no gene match: 7. Germline-derived CDR1 and CDR2 are MGHRA and YSYEKL. The length of the CDR3 is 15 residues. The CDR3 nucleotides read TGCGCCAGCAGCCAGCGAGGAGGGACAGGGGGTGAGCAGTTCTTC. The encoded protein is CASSQRGGTGGEQFF.

The J gene is TRBJ2-5, the V gene TRBV5-1; possible D gene TRBD2, 5 bases. V gave up 1 base and J gave up 5 bases, with 15 bases separating them. The CDR3 is 15 amino acids. Germline V gene sequence: CDR1 SGHRS, CDR2 YFSETQ. CDR3 coding DNA: TGCGCCAGCAGCTTGTCGGGATCCCCCGGGGAGACCCAGTACTTC. It codes for CASSLSGSPGETQYF.

This clonotype has more than one count but fewer than ten. The chain joins TRBV18 to TRBJ2-1; a possible D gene is TRBD2 (7 bases). CDR1 KGHSH and CDR2 LQKENI come from the germline V gene. Trimming shortened V by 3 bases and J by 5 bases, and 20 bases separated the two germline ends. The CDR3 covers 17 residues. The CDR3 region is CASSPNFLGGTNNEQFF. The CDR3 nucleotides are TGTGCCAGCTCACCCAATTTTTTGGGAGGGACAAACAATGAGCAGTTCTTC.

The gene calls are TRBV13 and TRBJ2-7, with 11 bases lining up with TRBD2. From germline, CDR1 is PRHDT and CDR2 FYEKMQ (reference sequence). This CDR3 is built from 15 residues. The V segment lost 2 bases and the J segment 3 bases; nucleotides outside the gene matches: 3. The CDR3 sequence: CASSLTTSGVYEQYF. CDR3 sequence (DNA): TGTGCCAGCAGCTTAACGACTAGCGGGGTCTACGAGCAGTACTTC.

In its sample, this clonotype was seen many times. J is TRBJ2-3 and V is TRBV20-1; the D gene is possibly TRBD1 (5 bases). With 5 bases removed from V and 0 bases from J, the gap between germline ends came to 15 bases. CDR1 is DFQATT, CDR2 SNEGSKA, per germline (reference sequence). There are 15 residues in the CDR3. CDR3 in DNA: TGCAGTGCTCAAACTGGGCAGGGCAGCACAGATACGCAGTATTTT. Its translation: CSAQTGQGSTDTQYF.

The CDR3 reads CASSQEWGGDTEAFF. The DNA for the CDR3 is TGCGCCAGCAGCCAAGAATGGGGTGGGGACACTGAAGCTTTCTTT. V is TRBV4-3 and J is TRBJ1-1; D not certain. V was clipped by 0 bases and J by 3 bases, with 11 bases between them. CDR1 is LGHNA, CDR2 YSLEER, per germline. The CDR3 sequence is 15 residues long.

This clonotype showed up just a few times. The V and J genes are TRBV5-1 and TRBJ1-4; a possible D gene is TRBD1 (6 bases). This CDR3 has 12 residues. Trimming left V 4 bases short and J 8 bases short, with 9 bases between. CDR1 is SGHRS, CDR2 YFSETQ, per germline. The DNA of the CDR3 is TGCGCCAGCAGCGGAACAGGGGAAAAACTGTTTTTT. Its protein is CASSGTGEKLFF.

This clonotype was seen only a few times. The V and J genes are TRBV4-3 and TRBJ2-2, with TRBD2 identical over 11 bases. The germline V gene encodes CDR1 LGHNA and CDR2 YSLEER. The CDR3 loop spans 17 amino acids. V gave up 1 base and J gave up 7 bases; unmatched junction bases: 8. The CDR3 protein is CASSQVVTSGTRGELFF. CDR3 in DNA: TGCGCCAGCAGCCAAGTTGTGACTAGCGGGACCCGCGGGGAGCTGTTTTTT.